This T cell receptor beta chain comes out of a study of blood T cell repertoires in COVID-19. As for the study in general: Some COVID-19 samples were acute and others convalescent; all came from the United States, Italy and Spain. PBMCs, B-cell-depleted T cells, or T cells provided the cDNA or gDNA that made up the material.

V shed 3 bases, J shed 3 bases, and the junction held 12 bases outside the gene matches. This CDR3 is built from 18 residues. Germline loops: CDR1 KGHSH, CDR2 LQKENI. Per the original methods: Reference gene primer amplification in the assay estimated nucleated cell counts. Here immunoSEQ multiplex PCR was the method, and the copy in TCRdb shows in-frame clones only, minus some. That table supplies the V and J calls and clone size; D and trimming were determined from the DNA. Among 60,000 to 75,000 clones listed, about 81% were seen once. This receptor was obtained from a human donor in a cohort sampled during active COVID-19. This chain connects TRBV18 to TRBJ1-3, with 9 positions matching TRBD1. What was sequenced was peripheral blood. The CDR3 here is CASSPIPGTGRSGNTIYF. CDR3 in DNA: TGTGCCAGCTCACCCATCCCCGGGACAGGGCGAAGTGGAAACACCATATATTTT.